This T cell receptor beta chain was recorded in a study of CD8 T cells in Susac syndrome. CDR3 size: 16 residues. Trimming shortened V by 0 bases and J by 0 bases, and 11 bases separated the two germline ends. Looked up from germline, CDR1 is GTSNPN and CDR2 is SVGIG (reference sequence). The authors sequenced TCR beta from blood CD8+ and CD4+ T cells. FACS enriched CD8+ TEMRA cells, while bulk CD8+ and CD4+ were negatively isolated. An amount of RNA that ranged from roughly 0.5 to 1 ug was reverse transcribed with random hexamers. Amplification of the TCR beta CDR3 was carried out by immunoSEQ multiplex PCR, which spanned a total of 54 Vbeta and 13 Jbeta segments. TCRdb reprocessed the immunoSEQ multiplex PCR reads with MiXCR, giving one entry per CDR3 protein. Among approximately 200,000 distinct CDR3 sequences, nearly 97% were seen once, and the ten largest hold about 0.093%.

The chain couples TRBV30 to TRBJ2-2; D is ambiguous. The source material was CD4+ T cells from PBMCs. The source is a human donor with multiple sclerosis. CDR3 sequence (DNA): TGTGCCTGGAGTGTATGGCGAATCGCGAACACCGGGGAGCTGTTTTTT. Its translation: CAWSVWRIANTGELFF. The full variable domain, with the rest looked up from reference TRBV30 and TRBJ2-2, is SQTIHQWPATLVQPVGSPLSLECTVEGTSNPNLYWYRQAAGRGLQLLFYSVGIGQISSEVPQNLSASRPQDRQFILSSKKLLLSDSGFYLCAWSVWRIANTGELFFGEGSRLTVL.